This T cell receptor beta chain was recovered during a study of blood T cell repertoires in COVID-19. Study at large: Acute and convalescent COVID-19 samples came from the United States, Italy and Spain.

In the study's own analysis: Quantification of nucleated cells was approximated via reference gene primer amplification. The method was immunoSEQ multiplex PCR; TCRdb's version includes in-frame clones alone and lacks a portion of them. The V and J calls and the clone size are those of that table, but D and trimming were determined from the DNA. The data hold under 60,000 clones, with roughly 90% observed a single time. Germline CDR1 MDHEN, CDR2 SYDVKM. V was pared by 4 bases and J by 0 bases, with 9 bases of the junction left unmatched. CDR3 size: 17 residues. The sample taken for sequencing was peripheral blood. This clonotype was obtained from a human donor in a cohort sampled during active COVID-19. The chain uses TRBV28 and TRBJ1-3; the match to TRBD1 covers 7 bases. In DNA form, the CDR3 reads TGTGCCAGCAGTTCCTTAACTGACAGGGTCTCTGGAAACACCATATATTTT. Its protein product is CASSSLTDRVSGNTIYF.